Listed below are T cell receptor beta chains from one sample, sequenced in a study of cytomegalovirus exposure and HLA in healthy donors. Using immunoSEQ multiplex PCR, the repertoire was profiled, and TCRdb retains in-frame clones only, with some absent. Found here are about 170,000 clones, roughly 80% of them singletons; the top ten hold around 13%. The sequenced material came from PBMCs. These receptors were taken from a woman aged 45-65 years in good health and CMV-seropositive. CDR3s include the opening cysteine and the closing phenylalanine or tryptophan.

v_gene: TRBV4-1; j_gene: TRBJ1-1; CDR3aa: CASSQTQVRNTEAFF
v_gene: TRBV6-6; j_gene: TRBJ1-4; CDR3aa: CASSPGGLAFEKLFF
v_gene: TRBV7-9; j_gene: TRBJ1-1; CDR3aa: CASRPGWGTEAFF
v_gene: TRBV7-7; j_gene: TRBJ1-3; CDR3aa: CASSARQGGGNTIYF
v_gene: TRBV13; j_gene: TRBJ1-1; CDR3aa: CASSSRTGPNTEAFF
v_gene: TRBV27; j_gene: TRBJ2-3; CDR3aa: CASTPSGGLTDTQYF
v_gene: TRBV7-9; j_gene: TRBJ2-1; CDR3aa: CASSGQGNEQFF
v_gene: TRBV30; j_gene: TRBJ2-7; CDR3aa: CAWSVTPGHLYEQYF
v_gene: TRBV5-1; j_gene: TRBJ2-5; CDR3aa: CASSTGQGDQETQYF
v_gene: TRBV7-9; j_gene: TRBJ1-2; CDR3aa: CASSQAALGYTF
v_gene: TRBV10-3; j_gene: TRBJ1-3; CDR3aa: CAISLRTVSGNTIYF
v_gene: TRBV4-1; j_gene: TRBJ1-1; CDR3aa: CASRFRGSGNTEAFF
v_gene: TRBV7-3; j_gene: TRBJ1-2; CDR3aa: CASSQGPQGHYGYTF
v_gene: TRBV2; j_gene: TRBJ2-5; CDR3aa: CASSDQGREQYF
v_gene: TRBV9; j_gene: TRBJ2-5; CDR3aa: CASSPLRLAGVGETQYF
v_gene: TRBV7-2; j_gene: TRBJ1-2; CDR3aa: CASSLALNYGYTF
v_gene: TRBV10-3; j_gene: TRBJ2-3; CDR3aa: CAISESRSTDTQYF
v_gene: TRBV4-1; j_gene: TRBJ1-6; CDR3aa: CASSRTTGSPLHF
v_gene: TRBV6-5; j_gene: TRBJ1-2; CDR3aa: CASSPDSAIYGYTF
v_gene: TRBV6-5; j_gene: TRBJ1-1; CDR3aa: CASSYFGGDTEAFF
v_gene: TRBV20-1; j_gene: TRBJ1-2; CDR3aa: CSGPFNNGYTF
v_gene: TRBV18; j_gene: TRBJ2-5; CDR3aa: CASTRTGGEETQYF
v_gene: TRBV4-1; j_gene: TRBJ1-2; CDR3aa: CASSQATGKVYGYTF
v_gene: TRBV11-3; j_gene: TRBJ1-2; CDR3aa: CASSQGGYGYTF
v_gene: TRBV7-3; j_gene: TRBJ1-2; CDR3aa: CASSSTSRTGGYTF
v_gene: TRBV11-1; j_gene: TRBJ2-1; CDR3aa: CASSLGTGRGNEQFF
v_gene: TRBV5-1; j_gene: TRBJ1-1; CDR3aa: CASSLGGLRTEAFF
v_gene: TRBV4-2; j_gene: TRBJ2-3; CDR3aa: CASSQNLRGNTQYF
v_gene: TRBV7-9; j_gene: TRBJ1-6; CDR3aa: CASSLLGGGLQNSPLHF
v_gene: TRBV5-6; j_gene: TRBJ1-5; CDR3aa: CASTRWTDDQPQHF
v_gene: TRBV6-1; j_gene: TRBJ1-6; CDR3aa: CASSESTVNSPLHF
v_gene: TRBV5-6; j_gene: TRBJ2-3; CDR3aa: CASSRTLSYTDTQYF
v_gene: TRBV13; j_gene: TRBJ1-1; CDR3aa: CASSLALNTEAFF
v_gene: TRBV19; j_gene: TRBJ2-7; CDR3aa: CASSVDSSYEQYF
v_gene: TRBV7-6; j_gene: TRBJ2-3; CDR3aa: CASSWGTSGGADTQYF
v_gene: TRBV6-5; j_gene: TRBJ1-5; CDR3aa: CASQGGVNQPQHF
v_gene: TRBV18; j_gene: TRBJ1-1; CDR3aa: CASSADRNTEAFF
v_gene: TRBV4-1; j_gene: TRBJ2-5; CDR3aa: CASSHRPGDETQYF
v_gene: TRBV18; j_gene: TRBJ2-1; CDR3aa: CASSPRGRFNNEQFF
v_gene: TRBV11-2; j_gene: TRBJ2-3; CDR3aa: CASSLGYVQGEADTQYF
v_gene: TRBV4-2; j_gene: TRBJ2-3; CDR3aa: CASSQERASGTDTQYF
v_gene: TRBV14; j_gene: TRBJ2-3; CDR3aa: CASSQAFTDTQYF
v_gene: TRBV6-4; j_gene: TRBJ2-3; CDR3aa: CASSDPSGGAPDTQYF
v_gene: TRBV11-3; j_gene: TRBJ2-1; CDR3aa: CASARSRSSYNEQFF
v_gene: TRBV7-9; j_gene: TRBJ1-6; CDR3aa: CASSLAGRANNSPLHF
v_gene: TRBV5-6; j_gene: TRBJ2-1; CDR3aa: CASSLGLAGGQGRVEQFF
v_gene: TRBV5-1; j_gene: TRBJ2-1; CDR3aa: CASSLESGGAGDEQFF